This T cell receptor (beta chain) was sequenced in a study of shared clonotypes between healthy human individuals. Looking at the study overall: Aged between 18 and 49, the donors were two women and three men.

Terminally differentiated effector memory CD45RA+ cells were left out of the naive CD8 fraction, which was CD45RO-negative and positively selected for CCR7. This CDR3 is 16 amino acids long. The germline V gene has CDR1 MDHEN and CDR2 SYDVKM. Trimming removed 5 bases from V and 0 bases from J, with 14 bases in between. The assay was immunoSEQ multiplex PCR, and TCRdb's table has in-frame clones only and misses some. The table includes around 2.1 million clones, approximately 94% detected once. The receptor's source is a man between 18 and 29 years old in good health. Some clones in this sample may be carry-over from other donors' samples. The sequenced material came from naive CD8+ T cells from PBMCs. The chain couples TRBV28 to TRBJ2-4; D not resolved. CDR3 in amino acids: CASSAISTPAKNIQYF. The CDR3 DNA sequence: TGTGCCAGCAGTGCTATATCGACACCAGCCAAAAACATTCAGTACTTC.